What follows describes a single TCR beta chain. No cognate antigen has been identified for it. Base-call qualities are not available, and no considerably larger clone is one nucleotide away. The immunoSEQ Assay, a bias-controlled multiplex PCR, was used to amplify TCRbeta CDR3 regions from genomic DNA. Per the source publication's procedure: The number of nucleated cells in each sample was estimated from the amplification of reference gene primers within the assay. To quantify the absolute abundance of each unique TCRbeta CDR3 rearrangement, sequence reads were collapsed and filtered. For each sample, productive Simpson clonality was calculated as the square root of Simpson's diversity index across productive rearrangements. TCRdb took this table from immuneACCESS and kept in-frame rearrangements with V and J called. Such tables lack part of the clones; where checked against another copy, unresolved V genes explain under half of the gap, and the rest is unexplained. That table gives V, J and clone size, and the DNA gave D and trimming. In this sample the table shows hundreds of thousands of clones, around 83% of which occur a single time. 8.2% of the sample goes to the ten largest clones.

This entry is derived from a study of blood T cell repertoires in COVID-19 (TCRdb year 2020). Some background on the complete study: Samples from collaborators originated in the United States, Italy and Spain and spanned both the acute and convalescent phases of COVID-19. The material from the prospective study consisted of cDNA or gDNA derived from T cells, B-cell-depleted T cells, or PBMCs. Subjects who had been exposed to COVID-19, were actively infected with it, or had recovered from it provided the deeply sampled blood TCRbeta repertoires that made up the dataset. The samples were drawn from the first 160 participants of the ongoing ImmuneRACE study and from over a thousand subjects provided by 6 global collaborators. A de-identified subject ID, COVID-19 status, age in years and sex were almost always included in the sample metadata. Where HLA class I and class II types were available, the types were taken from metadata supplied by the sample provider, not from assay-based typing. The repertoires were released in a freely available public database meant as a resource for research on the immune response to SARS-CoV-2.

Each collaborating institution followed its own protocols to collect whole blood in K2EDTA tubes. For TCRbeta analysis, collaborators shipped samples in one of three forms: frozen whole blood, isolated PBMCs, or DNA extracted from either of those sample types. General findings and caveats noted by the study authors: The amount of clinical and demographic metadata varied by source and participant and was provided uncurated.

The cysteine opens and the phenylalanine closes a CDR3 of 17 amino acids. The kept DNA is CDR3 alone, 51 bases in frame from the first base. V loses 0 bases of germline sequence and J loses 4 bases, and the interval between the two ends is 17 bases. From the germline V gene, CDR1 is SGDLS and CDR2 is YYNGEE. The chain employs TRBV9 and TRBJ1-3; TRBD1 is a possible D gene, resting on 6 matching bases. The receptor's source is a woman aged 45-60 years with acute or convalescent COVID-19. Sequencing was done on a sample of peripheral blood. DNA sequence: TGTGCCAGCAGCGTAGGGACAGCGGCCGTTCGCGGAAACACCATATATTTT. This codes for CASSVGTAAVRGNTIYF.